This TCR beta chain was sequenced for a study of HIV-infected patients and healthy controls. Around 450 ng RNA was reverse transcribed with alpha and beta constant-region primers. Alpha and beta chain libraries were made separately by chain-specific third strand synthesis with multiplexing indices. All rearrangements within a chain used one primer pair; cDNA molecules carried barcodes. A short first PCR added P5 and P7 adapter elements and a second index. TCRdb recomputed calls from the 5' RACE reads with MiXCR, one row per CDR3 protein. The sample yields just over 15,000 distinct CDR3 sequences, 6.5% to 7.5% seen once. All unsorted peripheral T cells were captured because whole blood was used without fractionation. Under twelve uninfected healthy donors were sampled as controls, a few sampled twice about 13 weeks apart. This clonotype was found a few times. Germline V gene lookup returns CDR1 LGHNA and CDR2 YNFKEQ. The ends were cut back, 3 bases at V and 2 bases at J, with 13 bases in the middle. There are 15 residues in the CDR3.

V gene TRBV4-2 combines with J gene TRBJ2-5; D might be TRBD1 (8 bases). The source material was blood. The receptor was derived from an adult in good health. CDR3 protein: CASSQGGTGQETQYF. CDR3 DNA: TGTGCCAGCAGCCAGGGAGGGACAGGACAAGAGACCCAGTACTTC.